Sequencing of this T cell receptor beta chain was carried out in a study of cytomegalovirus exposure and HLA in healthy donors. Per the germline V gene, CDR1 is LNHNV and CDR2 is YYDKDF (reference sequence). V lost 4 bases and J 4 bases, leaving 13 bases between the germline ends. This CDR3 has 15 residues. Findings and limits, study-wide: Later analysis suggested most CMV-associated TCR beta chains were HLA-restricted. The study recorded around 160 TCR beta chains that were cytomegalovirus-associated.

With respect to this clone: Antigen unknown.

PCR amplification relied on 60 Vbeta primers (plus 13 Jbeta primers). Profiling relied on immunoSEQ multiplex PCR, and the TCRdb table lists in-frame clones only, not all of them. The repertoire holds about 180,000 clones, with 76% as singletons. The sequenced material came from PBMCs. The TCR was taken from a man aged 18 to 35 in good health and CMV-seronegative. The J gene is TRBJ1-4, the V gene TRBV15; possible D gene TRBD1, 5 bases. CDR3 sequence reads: CATSTPGQVNEKLFF. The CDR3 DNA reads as TGTGCCACCAGCACCCCCGGACAAGTTAATGAAAAACTGTTTTTT.